This T cell receptor beta chain was identified in a study of blood T cell repertoires in COVID-19 (TCRdb year 2020). Looking at the study overall: The collaborator samples originated in the United States, Italy and Spain and spanned the acute and convalescent phases of COVID-19. Samples came from the ongoing ImmuneRACE study (first 160 participants) plus 1,254 subjects from 6 global collaborators. Sample metadata almost always included a de-identified subject ID, COVID-19 status, age in years and sex. The prospective study material was composed of cDNA or gDNA derived from T cells, B-cell-depleted T cells, or PBMCs. The dataset comprised deeply sampled blood TCRbeta repertoires from subjects exposed to, actively infected with, or recovered from COVID-19. Where available, HLA class I and class II types were taken from metadata supplied by the sample provider and were not determined by assay-based typing. The repertoires were made available in a free public database intended to serve as a resource for research on the immune response to SARS-CoV-2.

Each collaborating institution followed its own protocols to collect whole blood in K2EDTA tubes. For TCRbeta analysis, collaborators shipped samples as frozen whole blood, isolated PBMCs, or DNA extracted from either of those sample types. Broader findings and caveats from the paper: The quantity of clinical and demographic metadata differed by source and by participant and was supplied without curation.

TCRbeta CDR3 regions were amplified from genomic DNA using the immunoSEQ Assay, a bias-controlled multiplex PCR. As for the original processing: The number of nucleated cells in each sample was estimated from the amplification of reference gene primers within the assay. To quantify the absolute abundance of each unique TCRbeta CDR3 rearrangement, sequence reads were collapsed and filtered. For each sample, productive Simpson clonality was calculated as the square root of Simpson's diversity index over productive rearrangements. The source is immuneACCESS, and TCRdb retained only in-frame sequences with V and J called. Part of the clones is not carried over; for the studies checked, unresolved V genes explain less than half of this, and the remainder is unexplained. That table gives V, J and clone size, and the DNA gave D and trimming. For this sample the table gives about 87,000 clones, of which about 83% were detected only once. In total, the top ten clones hold more than 2% of the sample.

From the cysteine up to the phenylalanine, the CDR3 has a length of 13 residues. Solely the CDR3 DNA is kept, with 39 bases framed from the first base. CDR1 SNHLY and CDR2 FYNNEI are derived from the germline V gene. V is cut by 11 bases and J by 0 bases, and the space between the germline ends is 13 bases. The table lists this clone with a few counts. What antigen it recognizes has not been identified. Base qualities are missing; no much larger clone stands one base away. This sample includes further DNA sequences coding for the same CDR3. The sequence links TRBV2 to TRBJ1-1; a weak D assignment points to TRBD1 (6 bases agree). The origin of this receptor is a woman in her 70s with acute or convalescent COVID-19. Sequences were obtained from peripheral blood. The DNA is TGTGCCGGAAACAGGGTTCTGAACACTGAAGCTTTCTTT. It codes for CAGNRVLNTEAFF.